This T cell receptor beta chain was captured by sequencing in a study of blood T cell repertoires in COVID-19 (dated by TCRdb to between 2020 and 2021). For the study in its entirety: The collaborator samples originated in the United States, Italy and Spain and spanned the acute and convalescent phases of COVID-19. The material from the prospective study consisted of cDNA or gDNA derived from T cells, B-cell-depleted T cells, or PBMCs. Deeply sampled blood TCRbeta repertoires from subjects exposed to, actively infected with, or recovered from COVID-19 were included in the dataset. The repertoires were made available in a free public database intended to serve as a resource for research on the immune response to SARS-CoV-2. The samples were drawn from the first 160 participants of the ongoing ImmuneRACE study and from 950 to 1,500 subjects provided by 6 global collaborators. The sample metadata nearly always contained a de-identified subject ID, COVID-19 status, age in years and sex. Where available, HLA class I and class II types were obtained from metadata supplied by the sample provider rather than from assay-based typing. Overall study outcomes, separate from this receptor: How much clinical and demographic metadata was included differed by source and by participant, and the metadata was provided uncurated.

The immunoSEQ Assay, a bias-controlled multiplex PCR, was used to amplify TCRbeta CDR3 regions from genomic DNA. On the study's bioinformatics: The number of nucleated cells in each sample was estimated from the amplification of reference gene primers within the assay. Sequence reads were collapsed and filtered to measure the absolute abundance of every unique TCRbeta CDR3 rearrangement. For each sample, productive Simpson clonality was calculated by taking the square root of Simpson's diversity index across productive rearrangements. Here the immuneACCESS table is served through TCRdb, limited to in-frame sequences with V and J called. Missing clones are a known gap in these copies; in checked studies unresolved V genes cover under half, and the rest lacks a known reason. V, J and clone size derive from that table, while D and trimming were established from the DNA sequence. The sample has 90,000 to 140,000 clones on record, about four fifths of them singletons. The leading ten clones occupy 8% to 10% of the sample.

The collaborating institutions used their own protocols to collect whole blood in K2EDTA tubes. For TCRbeta analysis, collaborators shipped samples as frozen whole blood, isolated PBMCs, or DNA extracted from either of those sample types. With regard to this clone: Its target antigen remains unknown. One base away there is no much larger clone; base qualities are not given.

Clipping removes 6 bases from V and 7 bases from J, with 8 as the unmatched junction base count. CDR1 WSHSY and CDR2 SAAADI are derived from the germline V gene. The CDR3, from cysteine to phenylalanine, totals 14 residues. Of all the DNA, just the CDR3 is kept, 42 bases in frame from base 1. This clonotype originated in a woman aged 70-85 years with acute or convalescent COVID-19. The sequence links TRBV10-2 to TRBJ2-7; a stretch of 11 junction bases matches TRBD2. The material sequenced was peripheral blood. The DNA sequence is given as TGCGCCAGCAGGTTAGCGGGAGGGCCAGGGGAGCAGTACTTC. This sequence encodes CASRLAGGPGEQYF.